This TCR beta chain was recorded in a study of T cell responses to AZD1222 COVID-19 vaccine. Study observations and caveats: Vaccination with two AZD1222 doses was followed by a rise in Spike-specific TCR breadth and depth.

As concerns this clone: Its antigen is undetermined.

Clones were read by immunoSEQ multiplex PCR, and TCRdb kept only the in-frame ones, dropping some. The data show 85,000 to 110,000 clones, with 90% to 95% seen just once and 45% held by the top ten. Germline V gene sequence: CDR1 SGHRS, CDR2 YFSETQ. With V trimmed by 1 base and J by 1 base, 10 bases remained unmatched. The CDR3 has 17 amino acids. Sequencing was performed on peripheral blood, taken on day 0 of AZD1222 vaccination. This chain links TRBV5-1 with TRBJ2-7; TRBD1 aligns across 8 bases. This sequence originates from an adult in good health. This CDR3 is CASSLFWDRRVSYEQYF. In DNA, the CDR3 is TGCGCCAGCAGCTTGTTTTGGGACAGGCGGGTTTCCTACGAGCAGTACTTC.